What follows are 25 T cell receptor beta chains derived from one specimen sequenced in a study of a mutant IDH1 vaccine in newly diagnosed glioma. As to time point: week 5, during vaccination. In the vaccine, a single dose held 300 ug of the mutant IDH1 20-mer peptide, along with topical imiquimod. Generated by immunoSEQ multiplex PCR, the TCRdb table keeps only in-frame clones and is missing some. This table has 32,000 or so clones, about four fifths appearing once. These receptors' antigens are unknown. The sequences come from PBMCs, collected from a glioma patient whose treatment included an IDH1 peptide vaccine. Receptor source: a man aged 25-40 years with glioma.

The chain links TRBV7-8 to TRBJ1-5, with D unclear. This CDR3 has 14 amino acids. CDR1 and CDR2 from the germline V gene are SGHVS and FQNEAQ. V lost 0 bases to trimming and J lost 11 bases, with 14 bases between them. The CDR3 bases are TGTGCCAGCAGCTTAGCAGGGTCTTCTACTGCCCAGCATTTT. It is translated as CASSLAGSSTAQHF.

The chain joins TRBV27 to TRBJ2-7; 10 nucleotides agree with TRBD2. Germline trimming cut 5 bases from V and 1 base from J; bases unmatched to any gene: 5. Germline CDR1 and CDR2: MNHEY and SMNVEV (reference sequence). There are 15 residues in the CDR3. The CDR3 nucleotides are TGTGCCAGCAGTGTAGGGACTAGCGAGTCCTACGAGCAGTACTTC. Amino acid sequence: CASSVGTSESYEQYF.

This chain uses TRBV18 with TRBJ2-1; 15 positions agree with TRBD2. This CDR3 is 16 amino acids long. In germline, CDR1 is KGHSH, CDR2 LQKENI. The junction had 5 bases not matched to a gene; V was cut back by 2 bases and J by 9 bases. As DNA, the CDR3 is TGTGCCAGCTCACCAACTACGGGACTAGCGGGAGGTGAGCAGTTCTTC. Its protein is CASSPTTGLAGGEQFF. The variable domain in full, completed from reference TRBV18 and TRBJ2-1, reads NAGVMQNPRHLVRRRGQEARLRCSPMKGHSHVYWYRQLPEEGLKFMVYLQKENIIDESGMPKERFSAEFPKEGPSILRIQQVVRGDSAAYFCASSPTTGLAGGEQFFGPGTRLTVL.

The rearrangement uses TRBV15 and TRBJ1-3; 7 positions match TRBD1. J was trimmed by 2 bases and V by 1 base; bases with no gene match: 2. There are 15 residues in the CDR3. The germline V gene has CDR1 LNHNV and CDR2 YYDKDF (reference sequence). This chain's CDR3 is CATSRGQGAGNTIYF. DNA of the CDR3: TGTGCCACCAGCAGAGGACAGGGAGCTGGAAACACCATATATTTT.

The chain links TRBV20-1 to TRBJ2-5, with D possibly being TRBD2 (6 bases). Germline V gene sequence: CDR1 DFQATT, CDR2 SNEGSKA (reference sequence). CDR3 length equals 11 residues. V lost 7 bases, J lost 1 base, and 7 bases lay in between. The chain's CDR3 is CSGGVQETQYF. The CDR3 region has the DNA TGCAGTGGCGGGGTCCAAGAGACCCAGTACTTC.

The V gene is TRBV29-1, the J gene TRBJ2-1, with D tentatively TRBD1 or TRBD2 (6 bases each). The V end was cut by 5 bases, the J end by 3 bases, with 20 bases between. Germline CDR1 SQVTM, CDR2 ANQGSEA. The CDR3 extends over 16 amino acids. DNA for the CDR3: TGCAGCGTTACTCACCGGGGGCCAGACCACTACAATGAGCAGTTCTTC. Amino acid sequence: CSVTHRGPDHYNEQFF.

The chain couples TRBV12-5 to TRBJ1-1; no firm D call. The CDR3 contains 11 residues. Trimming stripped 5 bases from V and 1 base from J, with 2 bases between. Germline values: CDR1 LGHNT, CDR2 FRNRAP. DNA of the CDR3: TGTGCTAGTGGTGAGAACACTGAAGCTTTCTTT. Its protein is CASGENTEAFF.

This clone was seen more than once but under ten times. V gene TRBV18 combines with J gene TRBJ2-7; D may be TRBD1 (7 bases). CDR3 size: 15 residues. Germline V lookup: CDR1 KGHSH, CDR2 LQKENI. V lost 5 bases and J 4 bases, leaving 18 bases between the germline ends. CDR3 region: CASSLTGSGAYEQYF. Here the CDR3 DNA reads TGTGCCAGCTCATTGACAGGGTCGGGAGCTTACGAGCAGTACTTC.

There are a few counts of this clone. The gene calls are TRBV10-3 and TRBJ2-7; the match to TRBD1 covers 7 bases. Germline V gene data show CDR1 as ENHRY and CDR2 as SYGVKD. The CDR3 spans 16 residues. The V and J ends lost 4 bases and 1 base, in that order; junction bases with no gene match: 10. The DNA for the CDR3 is TGTGCCATCAGTGGAAAGGGACAGAAGAAATCCTACGAGCAGTACTTC. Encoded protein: CAISGKGQKKSYEQYF.

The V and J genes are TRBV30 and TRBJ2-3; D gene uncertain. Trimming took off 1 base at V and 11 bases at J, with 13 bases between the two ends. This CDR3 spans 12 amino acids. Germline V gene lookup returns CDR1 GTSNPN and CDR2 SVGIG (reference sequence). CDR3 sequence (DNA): TGTGCCTGGAGTGGCCCTATTAGGGTGCAGTATTTT. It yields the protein CAWSGPIRVQYF. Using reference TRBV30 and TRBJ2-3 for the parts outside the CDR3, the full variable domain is SQTIHQWPATLVQPVGSPLSLECTVEGTSNPNLYWYRQAAGRGLQLLFYSVGIGQISSEVPQNLSASRPQDRQFILSSKKLLLSDSGFYLCAWSGPIRVQYFGPGTRLTVL.

The CDR3 DNA follows: TGTGCCAGCAGCAACAGGGGTGCCTACGAGCAGTACTTC. This codes for CASSNRGAYEQYF. The gene calls are TRBV6-6 and TRBJ2-7; 7 bases fit TRBD1. This CDR3 contains 13 residues. CDR1 is MNHNY, CDR2 SVGAGI, per germline (reference sequence). V was pared by 6 bases and J by 2 bases, with 4 bases of the junction left unmatched.

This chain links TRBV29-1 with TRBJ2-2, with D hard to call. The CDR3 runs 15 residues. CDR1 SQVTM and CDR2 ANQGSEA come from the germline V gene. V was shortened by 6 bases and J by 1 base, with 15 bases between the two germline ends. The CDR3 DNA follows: TGCAGCGTGACCGTTAACCGAAGGAACACCGGGGAGCTGTTTTTT. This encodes CSVTVNRRNTGELFF.

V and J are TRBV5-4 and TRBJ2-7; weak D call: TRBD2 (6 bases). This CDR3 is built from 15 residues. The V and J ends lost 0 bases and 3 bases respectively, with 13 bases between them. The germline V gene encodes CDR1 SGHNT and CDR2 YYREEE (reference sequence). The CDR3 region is CASSLGGTPNYEQYF. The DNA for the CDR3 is TGTGCCAGCAGCTTGGGCGGGACTCCCAACTACGAGCAGTACTTC.

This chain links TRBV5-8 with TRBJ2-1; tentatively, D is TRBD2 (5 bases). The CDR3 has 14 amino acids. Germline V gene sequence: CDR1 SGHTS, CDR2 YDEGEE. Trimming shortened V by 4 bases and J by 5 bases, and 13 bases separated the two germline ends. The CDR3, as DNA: TGTGCCAGCAGCCACGGGATCAGTAACAATGAGCAGTTCTTC. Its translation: CASSHGISNNEQFF.

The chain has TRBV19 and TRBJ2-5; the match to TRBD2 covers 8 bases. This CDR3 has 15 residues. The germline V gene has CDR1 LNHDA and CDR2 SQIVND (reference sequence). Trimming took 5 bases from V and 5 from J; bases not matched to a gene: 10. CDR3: CASSQKRERRETQYF. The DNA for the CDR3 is TGTGCCAGTAGTCAGAAGCGGGAGCGTCGTGAGACCCAGTACTTC.

This chain's CDR3 is CASSRLENTEAFF. The CDR3 bases are TGTGCCAGTAGTAGGCTGGAGAACACTGAAGCTTTCTTT. This chain connects TRBV19 to TRBJ1-1; D is uncertain. Trimming pared 4 bases from V and 1 base from J, leaving 7 bases between. The germline V gene has CDR1 LNHDA and CDR2 SQIVND (reference sequence). This CDR3 spans 13 amino acids.

This chain's CDR3 is CAWRGREALHF. DNA of the CDR3: TGTGCCTGGAGGGGACGCGAGGCCCTCCACTTT. The V call is TRBV30, the J call TRBJ1-6; perhaps TRBD1 as D (5 bases). V gave up 3 bases and J gave up 14 bases, with 11 bases separating them. The CDR3 totals 11 residues. Germline V gene sequence: CDR1 GTSNPN, CDR2 SVGIG (reference sequence).

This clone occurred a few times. DNA of the CDR3: TGTGCCAGTGCCTCCGGCACAGGGGGGTACGAGCAGTACTTC. Residues: CASASGTGGYEQYF. The J gene is TRBJ2-7, the V gene TRBV19, with 8 nucleotides matching TRBD1. Germline V gene data show CDR1 as LNHDA and CDR2 as SQIVND (reference sequence). The ends lost 8 bases at V and 4 bases at J; junction bases unmatched: 10. The CDR3 length is 14 residues. The entire variable domain, with the rest obtained from reference TRBV19 and TRBJ2-7, is as follows: DGGITQSPKYLFRKEGQNVTLSCEQNLNHDAMYWYRQDPGQGLRLIYYSQIVNDFQKGDIAEGYSVSREKKESFPLTVTSAQKNPTAFYLCASASGTGGYEQYFGPGTRLTVT.

The CDR3 DNA reads as TGTGCCAGCAGCTTAGGTTTTTTAAGGGGGCGTCAGCCCCAGCATTTT. As protein: CASSLGFLRGRQPQHF. This chain links TRBV7-8 with TRBJ1-5, with 7 positions matching TRBD1. The CDR3 has 16 amino acids. J was trimmed by 6 bases and V by 1 base; bases with no gene match: 9. Per the germline V gene, CDR1 is SGHVS and CDR2 is FQNEAQ.

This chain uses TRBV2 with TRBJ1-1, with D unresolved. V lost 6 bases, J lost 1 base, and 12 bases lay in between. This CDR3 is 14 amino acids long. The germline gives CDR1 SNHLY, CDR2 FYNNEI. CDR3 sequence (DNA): TGTGCCAGCAGCCAGGAGTTTGGGAACACTGAAGCTTTCTTT. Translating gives CASSQEFGNTEAFF.

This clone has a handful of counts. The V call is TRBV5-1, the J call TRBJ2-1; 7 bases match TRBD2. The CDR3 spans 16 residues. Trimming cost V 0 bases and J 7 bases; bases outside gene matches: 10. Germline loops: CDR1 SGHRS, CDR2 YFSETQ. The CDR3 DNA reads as TGCGCCAGCAGCTTGGCCGCGGGGGTAGGGGTAAATGAGCAGTTCTTC. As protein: CASSLAAGVGVNEQFF. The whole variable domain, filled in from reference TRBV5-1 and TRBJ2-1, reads KAGVTQTPRYLIKTRGQQVTLSCSPISGHRSVSWYQQTPGQGLQFLFEYFSETQRNKGNFPGRFSGRQFSNSRSEMNVSTLELGDSALYLCASSLAAGVGVNEQFFGPGTRLTVL.

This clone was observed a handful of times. This CDR3 is CASSQGQGNYGYTF. CDR3 DNA: TGTGCCAGTAGTCAGGGACAGGGTAACTATGGCTACACCTTC. The V gene is TRBV19, the J gene TRBJ1-2, with 9 bases fitting TRBD1. This CDR3 has 14 amino acids. Germline CDR1 reads LNHDA; CDR2 reads SQIVND (reference sequence). V lost 5 bases and J lost 1; bases outside the gene matches: 2.

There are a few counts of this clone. The CDR3 here is CASSQPLGLAGDSYEQYF. The DNA for the CDR3 is TGTGCCAGCAGCCAACCGCTGGGACTAGCGGGAGACTCCTACGAGCAGTACTTC. V usage is TRBV14 and J usage is TRBJ2-7; 14 bases align to TRBD2. J lost 0 bases, V lost 2 bases, and 6 bases had no gene match. Germline V gives CDR1 SGHDN, CDR2 FVKESK. CDR3 length: 18 residues.

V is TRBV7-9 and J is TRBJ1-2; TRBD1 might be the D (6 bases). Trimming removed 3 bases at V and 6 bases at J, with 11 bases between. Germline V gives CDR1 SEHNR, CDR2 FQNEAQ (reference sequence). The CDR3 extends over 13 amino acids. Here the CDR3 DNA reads TGTGCCAGCAGCTTGACAGGAGTCGATGGCTACACCTTC. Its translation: CASSLTGVDGYTF.

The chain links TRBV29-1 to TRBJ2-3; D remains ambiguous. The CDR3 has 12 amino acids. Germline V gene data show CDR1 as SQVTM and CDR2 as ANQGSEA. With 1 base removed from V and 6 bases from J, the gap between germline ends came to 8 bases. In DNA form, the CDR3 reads TGCAGCGTTGAAGGGTTCCGGGATACGCAGTATTTT. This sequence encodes CSVEGFRDTQYF.